One T cell receptor beta chain is described in this entry. Its antigen is as yet unknown. This CDR3 spans 16 amino acids. V lost 4 bases and J 0 bases, leaving 14 bases between the germline ends. Germline V gene sequence: CDR1 SGDLS, CDR2 YYNGEE. This entry is derived from a study of OX40 agonist ivuxolimab in advanced cancers. The overall study: In this cohort, patients received ivuxolimab, an agonistic anti-OX40 (CD134) antibody. With a range of roughly 20 to 85, age averaged approximately 60 years, and around 83% were male.

Study results and limitations: The expanded peripheral T cells' antigen specificity was not determined.

Data came from immunoSEQ multiplex PCR; TCRdb stores just in-frame clones and leaves some out. This sample carries roughly 70,000 clones, around 88% of them seen once, and the ten largest clones take about 0.6%. The chain joins TRBV9 to TRBJ1-3, with TRBD1 as a possible D gene (5 bases). This clonotype was sampled from an adult with an advanced solid tumor such as melanoma, head and neck, liver or kidney cancer. Here the sequenced sample was CD4+ or CD8+ T cells sorted from blood, taken in a trial of the OX40 agonist ivuxolimab. The CDR3 spells CASSLLEGNSGNTIYF. The CDR3 nucleotides read TGTGCCAGCAGCCTCTTGGAGGGGAACTCTGGAAACACCATATATTTT.